These 20 T cell receptor beta chains came from one sample sequenced in a study of naive and memory T cell subsets. Broader study findings: Especially in CD8 cells, naive repertoires contained a few larger clonotypes, possibly CD45RA-re-expressing memory cells.

These receptors' targets are unknown. An equimolar mix of two oligonucleotides served as the beta constant-region primer for TRBC1 and TRBC2. The ligated cDNA underwent four PCR rounds using SP2 and nested alpha and beta constant-region primers. TCRdb fed the UMI-ligation and nested PCR reads into MiXCR, producing one record per CDR3 protein. The sample lists over 100,000 distinct CDR3 sequences, approximately 15% occurring once. Input material: naive CD8+ T cells from blood. These receptors were taken from a human donor in good health.

This clonotype was counted ten times or more. The chain combines TRBV4-3 with TRBJ2-1; 11 nucleotides agree with TRBD1. V dropped 4 bases and J dropped 8; count of bases not matched to a gene: 7. Germline-derived CDR1 and CDR2 are LGHNA and YSLEER. The CDR3 runs 15 residues. Written as DNA, the CDR3 is TGCGCCAGCAGCCCCACGGGACAGGGGGGCGATGAGCAGTTCTTC. This encodes CASSPTGQGGDEQFF.

The CDR3, as DNA: TGCGCCAGCAGCCAAGATGGGGCAACTAATGAAAAACTGTTTTTT. This codes for CASSQDGATNEKLFF. This chain connects TRBV4-3 to TRBJ1-4, with no clear D. The V end was cut by 0 bases, the J end by 0 bases, with 5 bases between. The germline V gene encodes CDR1 LGHNA and CDR2 YSLEER. There are 15 residues in the CDR3.

CDR3 in amino acids: CASSPEQGGNTEAFF. CDR3 DNA sequence: TGTGCCAGTAGTCCTGAACAGGGTGGGAACACTGAAGCTTTCTTT. The chain couples TRBV19 to TRBJ1-1; possible D gene TRBD1, 6 bases. V was clipped by 5 bases and J by 1 base, with 14 bases between them. Germline V gene data show CDR1 as LNHDA and CDR2 as SQIVND (reference sequence). There are 15 residues in the CDR3.

This clonotype appeared a few times. The chain couples TRBV12-3 or TRBV12-4 to TRBJ1-2; the D is unclear. Trimming shortened V by 6 bases and J by 5 bases, and 10 bases separated the two germline ends. The CDR3 length is 12 residues. CDR3 DNA sequence: TGTGCCAGCAGCCCGACTGGTTATGGCTACACCTTC. Amino acids: CASSPTGYGYTF.

The chain combines TRBV20-1 with TRBJ2-7; 8 nucleotides line up with TRBD1. CDR3 size: 14 residues. With 4 bases clipped from V and 4 bases from J, the junction kept 9 bases outside the gene matches. The germline V gene has CDR1 DFQATT and CDR2 SNEGSKA (reference sequence). CDR3 sequence reads: CSATPRDRRYEQYF. CDR3 nucleotide sequence: TGCAGTGCTACCCCCCGGGACAGGAGATACGAGCAGTACTTC.

This chain connects TRBV7-9 to TRBJ2-7, with D hard to call. V was clipped by 5 bases and J by 7 bases, with 15 bases between them. Germline V lookup: CDR1 SEHNR, CDR2 FQNEAQ (reference sequence). CDR3 length: 13 residues. Written as DNA, the CDR3 is TGTGCCAGCAGCAAAGGACCTCTACGAGAGCAGTACTTC. Its protein product is CASSKGPLREQYF.

This clonotype came up a few times. The chain combines TRBV21-1 with TRBJ2-7; TRBD1 was called by the table and not checked on the DNA. TRBV21-1 is assigned pseudogene status. This CDR3 is built from 15 residues. CDR3 DNA: TGTGCCAGCAGCAAAGGCGGCAGGGGACGGGGCGAGCAGTACTTC. Protein: CASSKGGRGRGEQYF.

This chain connects TRBV12-3 or TRBV12-4 to TRBJ2-3, with TRBD2 matching 14 bases. V lost 3 bases to trimming and J lost 0 bases; unmatched junction nucleotides: 8. The CDR3 length is 19 residues. The DNA of the CDR3 is TGTGCCAGCAGTTTCGGACTAGCGGGAGGAGGAACTAGCACAGATACGCAGTATTTT. It codes for CASSFGLAGGGTSTDTQYF.

Only a few counts were recorded for this clonotype. The chain recombines TRBV29-1 with TRBJ2-7; tentative D call: TRBD1 (5 bases). CDR1 is SQVTM, CDR2 ANQGSEA, per germline. Trimming took off 1 base at V and 3 bases at J, with 10 bases between the two ends. The CDR3 contains 13 residues. The DNA of the CDR3 is TGCAGCGTTGAAGGCGGACAAGGCTACGAGCAGTACTTC. The encoded protein is CSVEGGQGYEQYF.

CDR3 loop: CASSVGSGSYEQYF. The CDR3 DNA follows: TGTGCCAGCAGCGTGGGAAGCGGTAGCTACGAGCAGTACTTC. The J gene is TRBJ2-7, the V gene TRBV9; perhaps TRBD2 as D (5 bases). This CDR3 is built from 14 residues. V lost 2 bases, J lost 3 bases, and 12 bases lay in between. Germline CDR1 reads SGDLS; CDR2 reads YYNGEE.

This clonotype has a handful of counts. CDR3 region: CATQGAAYEQYF. Written as DNA, the CDR3 is TGTGCCACCCAGGGGGCAGCCTACGAGCAGTACTTC. The gene calls are TRBV15 and TRBJ2-7; 8 bases fit TRBD1. This CDR3 comprises 12 residues. V lost 8 bases, J lost 2 bases, and 2 bases stayed unmatched. The germline gives CDR1 LNHNV, CDR2 YYDKDF (reference sequence). The whole variable domain, remainder taken from reference TRBV15 and TRBJ2-7, is DAMVIQNPRYQVTQFGKPVTLSCSQTLNHNVMYWYQQKSSQAPKLLFHYYDKDFNNEADTPDNFQSRRPNTSFCFLDIRSPGLGDTAMYLCATQGAAYEQYFGPGTRLTVT.

This clonotype has only one observation. V gene TRBV29-1 combines with J gene TRBJ1-5; tentatively, D is TRBD1 (5 bases). The CDR3 is 13 residues long. V was shortened by 5 bases and J by 5 bases, with 13 bases between the two germline ends. Germline CDR1 SQVTM, CDR2 ANQGSEA. This CDR3 reads CSVRLRGDQPQHF. The CDR3 DNA reads TGCAGCGTTCGGTTGCGGGGGGATCAGCCCCAGCATTTT. Filled out from reference TRBV29-1 and TRBJ1-5, the complete variable domain reads SAVISQKPSRDICQRGTSLTIQCQVDSQVTMMFWYRQQPGQSLTLIATANQGSEATYESGFVIDKFPISRPNLTFSTLTVSNMSPEDSSIYLCSVRLRGDQPQHFGDGTRLSIL.

The chain links TRBV12-3 or TRBV12-4 to TRBJ2-2, with D perhaps matching TRBD1 (7 bases). V dropped 6 bases and J dropped 10 bases, with 9 bases sitting between them. This CDR3 contains 11 residues. The CDR3 is CASSRGVELFF. CDR3 nucleotides: TGTGCCAGCAGCAGGGGGGTGGAGCTGTTTTTT.

In its sample, this clonotype was seen many times. This chain links TRBV13 with TRBJ1-1, with a possible D match to TRBD1 (6 bases). Germline V lookup: CDR1 PRHDT, CDR2 FYEKMQ (reference sequence). The CDR3 totals 13 residues. V gave up 8 bases and J gave up 5 bases, with 15 bases separating them. CDR3 coding DNA: TGTGCCAGCGGGGGGGGCGGGGAAACTGAAGCTTTCTTT. Encoded protein: CASGGGGETEAFF.

The chain is built from TRBV6-2 or TRBV6-3 and TRBJ2-7, with a possible D match to TRBD2 (6 bases). With 2 bases removed from V and 5 bases from J, the gap between germline ends came to 19 bases. Germline loops: CDR1 MNHEY, CDR2 SVGEGT. CDR3 size: 16 residues. The CDR3 DNA reads TGTGCCAGCAGTTACAACAGCCGGGCGGGGTTCGACGAGCAGTACTTC. Its translation: CASSYNSRAGFDEQYF.

This clonotype was detected a few times. The CDR3 nucleotides read TGTGCCAGCAGTTCCCGGGACAGGGGTTACTCACCCCTCCACTTT. Translating gives CASSSRDRGYSPLHF. This chain joins TRBV27 and TRBJ1-6, with TRBD1 matching 10 bases. The CDR3 has 15 amino acids. Germline values: CDR1 MNHEY, CDR2 SMNVEV (reference sequence). With 4 bases clipped from V and 10 bases from J, the junction kept 7 bases outside the gene matches.

The chain has TRBV20-1 and TRBJ2-7, with D tentatively TRBD1 or TRBD2 (5 bases each). Trimming removed 1 base from V and 5 bases from J, with 18 bases in between. Germline V CDR1 and CDR2: DFQATT, SNEGSKA (reference sequence). This CDR3 spans 15 amino acids. CDR3 coding DNA: TGCAGTGCTAGAGGACCAGGGACGGCGAGGGACGAGCAGTACTTC. Amino acids: CSARGPGTARDEQYF.

This clonotype was counted ten times or more. This chain uses TRBV10-3 with TRBJ1-1; the D gene is possibly TRBD1 (6 bases). The CDR3 consists of 13 residues. V lost 6 bases and J 4 bases, leaving 12 bases between the germline ends. Germline V CDR1 and CDR2: ENHRY, SYGVKD. The CDR3 nucleotides are TGTGCCATCAGACAAGGGGGGAGCACTGAAGCTTTCTTT. It encodes CAIRQGGSTEAFF.

This clonotype has more than one count but fewer than ten. This chain joins TRBV12-3 or TRBV12-4 and TRBJ2-1; D unresolved. The CDR3 spans 14 residues. V lost 6 bases to trimming and J lost 9 bases, with 18 bases between them. CDR3 protein: CASRVEPEGGEQFF. The DNA for the CDR3 is TGTGCCAGCAGAGTGGAGCCAGAAGGTGGTGAGCAGTTCTTC.

This clonotype was counted between two and nine times. The V gene is TRBV29-1, the J gene TRBJ2-2; D remains unclear. CDR3 length: 11 residues. V lost 5 bases, J lost 4 bases, and 5 bases lay in between. Germline CDR1 and CDR2: SQVTM and ANQGSEA. The CDR3 protein is CSVWFTGELFF. CDR3 in DNA: TGCAGCGTTTGGTTCACCGGGGAGCTGTTTTTT.